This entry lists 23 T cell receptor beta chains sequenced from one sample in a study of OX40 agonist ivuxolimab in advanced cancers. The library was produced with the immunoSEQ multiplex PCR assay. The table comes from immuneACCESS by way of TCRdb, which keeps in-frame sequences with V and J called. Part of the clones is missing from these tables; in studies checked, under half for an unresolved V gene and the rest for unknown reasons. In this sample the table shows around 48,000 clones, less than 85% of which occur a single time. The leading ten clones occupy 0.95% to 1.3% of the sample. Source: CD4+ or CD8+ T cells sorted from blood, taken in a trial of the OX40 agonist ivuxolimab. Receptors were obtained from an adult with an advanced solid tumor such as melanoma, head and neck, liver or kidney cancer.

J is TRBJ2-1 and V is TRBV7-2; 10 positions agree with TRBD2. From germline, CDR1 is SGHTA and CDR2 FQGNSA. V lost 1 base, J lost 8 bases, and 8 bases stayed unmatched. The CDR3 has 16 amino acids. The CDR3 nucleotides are TGTGCCAGCAGCTTAGTGGCTAGCGGGAGCGTGTATGAGCAGTTCTTC. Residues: CASSLVASGSVYEQFF.

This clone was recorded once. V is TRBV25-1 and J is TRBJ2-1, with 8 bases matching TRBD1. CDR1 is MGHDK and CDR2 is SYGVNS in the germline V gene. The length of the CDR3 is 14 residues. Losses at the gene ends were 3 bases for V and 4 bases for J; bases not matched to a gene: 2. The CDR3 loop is CASSEGDRYNEQFF. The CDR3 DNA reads TGTGCCAGCAGTGAGGGGGACAGGTACAATGAGCAGTTCTTC.

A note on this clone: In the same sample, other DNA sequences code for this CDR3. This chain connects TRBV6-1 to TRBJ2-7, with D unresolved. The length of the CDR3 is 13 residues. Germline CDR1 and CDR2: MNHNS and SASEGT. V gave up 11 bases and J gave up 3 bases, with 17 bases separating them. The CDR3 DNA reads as TGTGCCTCCCCGGATAGACAAAACTACGAGCAGTACTTC. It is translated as CASPDRQNYEQYF.

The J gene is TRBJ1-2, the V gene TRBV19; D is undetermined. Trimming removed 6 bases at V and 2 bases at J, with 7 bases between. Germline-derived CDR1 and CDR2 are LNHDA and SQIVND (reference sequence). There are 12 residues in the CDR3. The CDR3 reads CASSPGNYGYTF. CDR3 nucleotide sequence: TGTGCCAGTAGCCCAGGAAACTATGGCTACACCTTC.

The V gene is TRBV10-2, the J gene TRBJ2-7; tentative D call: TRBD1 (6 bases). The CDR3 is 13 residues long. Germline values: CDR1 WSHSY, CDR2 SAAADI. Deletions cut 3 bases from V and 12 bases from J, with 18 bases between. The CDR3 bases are TGCGCCAGCAGTGAAGGGCTTCAGGGGTATAGGTACTTC. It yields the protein CASSEGLQGYRYF.

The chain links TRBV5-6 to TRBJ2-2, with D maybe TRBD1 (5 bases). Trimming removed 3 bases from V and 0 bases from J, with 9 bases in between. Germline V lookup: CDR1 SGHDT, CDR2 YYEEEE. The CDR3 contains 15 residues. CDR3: CASSWGQTNTGELFF. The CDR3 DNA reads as TGTGCCAGCAGCTGGGGCCAAACGAACACCGGGGAGCTGTTTTTT.

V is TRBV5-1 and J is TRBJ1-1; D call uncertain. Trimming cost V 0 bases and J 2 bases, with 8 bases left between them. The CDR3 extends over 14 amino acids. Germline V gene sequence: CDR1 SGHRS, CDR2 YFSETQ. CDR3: CASSLALQNTEAFF. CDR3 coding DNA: TGCGCCAGCAGCTTGGCCCTGCAAAACACTGAAGCTTTCTTT. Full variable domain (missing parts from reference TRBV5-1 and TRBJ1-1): KAGVTQTPRYLIKTRGQQVTLSCSPISGHRSVSWYQQTPGQGLQFLFEYFSETQRNKGNFPGRFSGRQFSNSRSEMNVSTLELGDSALYLCASSLALQNTEAFFGQGTRLTVV.

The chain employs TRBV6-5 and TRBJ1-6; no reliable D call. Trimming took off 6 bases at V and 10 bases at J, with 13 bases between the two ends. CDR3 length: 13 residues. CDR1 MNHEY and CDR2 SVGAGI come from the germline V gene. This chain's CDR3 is CASRNQETSPLHF. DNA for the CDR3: TGTGCCAGCAGGAATCAGGAGACATCACCCCTCCACTTT.

The CDR3 reads CAIGSDRGPNEQFF. Here the CDR3 DNA reads TGTGCCATCGGATCGGACAGGGGGCCCAATGAGCAGTTCTTC. The chain uses TRBV10-3 and TRBJ2-1; TRBD1 agrees at 11 bases. The CDR3 spans 14 residues. Germline V CDR1 and CDR2: ENHRY, SYGVKD. J was trimmed by 6 bases and V by 8 bases; bases with no gene match: 6.

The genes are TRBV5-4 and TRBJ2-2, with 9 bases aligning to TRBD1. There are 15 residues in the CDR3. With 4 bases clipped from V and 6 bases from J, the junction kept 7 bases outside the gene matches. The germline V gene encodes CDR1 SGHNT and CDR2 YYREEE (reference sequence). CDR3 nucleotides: TGTGCCAGCAGCCTGGGACAGGGTGGCGCCGGGGAGCTGTTTTTT. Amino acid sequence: CASSLGQGGAGELFF.

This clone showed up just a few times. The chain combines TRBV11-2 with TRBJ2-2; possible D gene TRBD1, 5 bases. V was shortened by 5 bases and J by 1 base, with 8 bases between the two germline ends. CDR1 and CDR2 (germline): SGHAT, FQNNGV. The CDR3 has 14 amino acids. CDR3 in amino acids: CASSEQVNTGELFF. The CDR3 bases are TGTGCCAGCAGCGAACAGGTGAACACCGGGGAGCTGTTTTTT. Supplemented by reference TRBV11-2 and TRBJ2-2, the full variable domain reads EAGVAQSPRYKIIEKRQSVAFWCNPISGHATLYWYQQILGQGPKLLIQFQNNGVVDDSQLPKDRFSAERLKGVDSTLKIQPAKLEDSAVYLCASSEQVNTGELFFGEGSRLTVL.

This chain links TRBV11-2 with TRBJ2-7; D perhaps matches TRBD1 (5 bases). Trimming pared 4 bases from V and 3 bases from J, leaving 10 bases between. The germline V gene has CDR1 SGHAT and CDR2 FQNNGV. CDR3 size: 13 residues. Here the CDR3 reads CASSSQGIYEQYF. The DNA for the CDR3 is TGTGCCAGCAGCTCTCAGGGCATCTACGAGCAGTACTTC.

CDR3 region: CASSRDRYFTDTQYF. The CDR3 DNA reads TGTGCCAGCAGTCGGGACAGATATTTCACAGATACGCAGTATTTT. V is TRBV28 and J is TRBJ2-3, with TRBD1 matching over 7 bases. After removal of 5 bases from V and 2 bases from J, the junction contained 7 bases not matched to a gene. This CDR3 comprises 15 residues. Germline CDR1 reads MDHEN; CDR2 reads SYDVKM.

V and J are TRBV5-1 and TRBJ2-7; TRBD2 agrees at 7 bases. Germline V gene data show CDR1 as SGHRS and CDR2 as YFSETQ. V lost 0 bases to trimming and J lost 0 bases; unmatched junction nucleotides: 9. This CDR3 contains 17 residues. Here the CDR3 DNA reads TGCGCCAGCAGCTTGGGACGGTTCGGGGGGAGCTCCTACGAGCAGTACTTC. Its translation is CASSLGRFGGSSYEQYF.

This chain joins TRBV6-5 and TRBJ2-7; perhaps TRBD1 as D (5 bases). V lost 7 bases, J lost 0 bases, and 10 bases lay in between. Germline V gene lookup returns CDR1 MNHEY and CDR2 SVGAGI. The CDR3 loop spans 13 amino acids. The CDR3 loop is CASTTGNSYEQYF. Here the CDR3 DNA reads TGTGCCAGCACCACAGGCAACTCCTACGAGCAGTACTTC.

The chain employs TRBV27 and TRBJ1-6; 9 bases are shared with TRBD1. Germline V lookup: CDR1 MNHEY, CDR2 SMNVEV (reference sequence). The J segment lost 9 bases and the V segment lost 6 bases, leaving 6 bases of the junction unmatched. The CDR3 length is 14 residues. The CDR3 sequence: CASRAGTGSSPLHF. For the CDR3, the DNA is TGTGCCAGCAGAGCCGGGACAGGGAGTTCACCCCTCCACTTT.

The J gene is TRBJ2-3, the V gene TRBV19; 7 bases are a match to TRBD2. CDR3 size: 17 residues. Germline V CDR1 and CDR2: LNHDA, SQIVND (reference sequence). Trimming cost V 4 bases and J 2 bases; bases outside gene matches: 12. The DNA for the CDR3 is TGTGCCAGTAGTAGCCTAACTAGCGTGGGGTACACAGATACGCAGTATTTT. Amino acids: CASSSLTSVGYTDTQYF.

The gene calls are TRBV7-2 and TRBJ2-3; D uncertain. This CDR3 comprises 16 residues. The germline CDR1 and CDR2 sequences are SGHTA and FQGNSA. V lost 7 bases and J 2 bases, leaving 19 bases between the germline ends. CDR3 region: CASTDTSRNPTDTQYF. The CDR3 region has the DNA TGTGCCAGCACCGATACCTCCCGTAACCCCACAGATACGCAGTATTTT.

CDR3 residues: CASSQSSGVIYEQYF. CDR3 nucleotide sequence: TGTGCCAGCTCACAATCGTCAGGGGTTATCTACGAGCAGTACTTC. The chain is built from TRBV18 and TRBJ2-7; the D gene is possibly TRBD1 (6 bases). Between the trimmed V and J ends, which lost 4 bases and 3 bases, there was a span of 16 bases. This CDR3 comprises 15 residues. Germline V gene lookup returns CDR1 KGHSH and CDR2 LQKENI.

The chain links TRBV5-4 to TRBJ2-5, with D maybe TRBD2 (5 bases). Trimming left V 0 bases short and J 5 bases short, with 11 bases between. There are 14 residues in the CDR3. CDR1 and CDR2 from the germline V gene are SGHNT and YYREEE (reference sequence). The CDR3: CASSLVEGRETQYF. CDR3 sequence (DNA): TGTGCCAGCAGCTTGGTTGAGGGTCGGGAGACCCAGTACTTC.

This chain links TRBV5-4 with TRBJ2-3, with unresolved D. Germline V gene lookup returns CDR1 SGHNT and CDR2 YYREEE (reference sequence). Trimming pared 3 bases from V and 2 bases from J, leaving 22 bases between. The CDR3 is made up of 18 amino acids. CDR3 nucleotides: TGTGCCAGCAGCTCCCCGGCCTCTGGAGTGGGCTACACAGATACGCAGTATTTT. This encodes CASSSPASGVGYTDTQYF.

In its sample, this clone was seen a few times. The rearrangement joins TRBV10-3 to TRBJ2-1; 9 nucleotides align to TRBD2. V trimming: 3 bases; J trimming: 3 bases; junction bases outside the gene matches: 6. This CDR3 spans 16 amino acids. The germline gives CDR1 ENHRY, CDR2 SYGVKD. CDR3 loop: CAISEGRTSVYNEQFF. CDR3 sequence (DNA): TGTGCCATCAGTGAAGGTAGGACTAGCGTCTACAATGAGCAGTTCTTC.

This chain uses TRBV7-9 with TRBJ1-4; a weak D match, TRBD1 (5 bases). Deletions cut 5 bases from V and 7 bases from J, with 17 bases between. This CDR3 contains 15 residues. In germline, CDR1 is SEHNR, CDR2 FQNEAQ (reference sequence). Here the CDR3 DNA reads TGTGCCAGCAGCGTAACTCGGGGGATGGGTGAAAAACTGTTTTTT. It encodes CASSVTRGMGEKLFF.